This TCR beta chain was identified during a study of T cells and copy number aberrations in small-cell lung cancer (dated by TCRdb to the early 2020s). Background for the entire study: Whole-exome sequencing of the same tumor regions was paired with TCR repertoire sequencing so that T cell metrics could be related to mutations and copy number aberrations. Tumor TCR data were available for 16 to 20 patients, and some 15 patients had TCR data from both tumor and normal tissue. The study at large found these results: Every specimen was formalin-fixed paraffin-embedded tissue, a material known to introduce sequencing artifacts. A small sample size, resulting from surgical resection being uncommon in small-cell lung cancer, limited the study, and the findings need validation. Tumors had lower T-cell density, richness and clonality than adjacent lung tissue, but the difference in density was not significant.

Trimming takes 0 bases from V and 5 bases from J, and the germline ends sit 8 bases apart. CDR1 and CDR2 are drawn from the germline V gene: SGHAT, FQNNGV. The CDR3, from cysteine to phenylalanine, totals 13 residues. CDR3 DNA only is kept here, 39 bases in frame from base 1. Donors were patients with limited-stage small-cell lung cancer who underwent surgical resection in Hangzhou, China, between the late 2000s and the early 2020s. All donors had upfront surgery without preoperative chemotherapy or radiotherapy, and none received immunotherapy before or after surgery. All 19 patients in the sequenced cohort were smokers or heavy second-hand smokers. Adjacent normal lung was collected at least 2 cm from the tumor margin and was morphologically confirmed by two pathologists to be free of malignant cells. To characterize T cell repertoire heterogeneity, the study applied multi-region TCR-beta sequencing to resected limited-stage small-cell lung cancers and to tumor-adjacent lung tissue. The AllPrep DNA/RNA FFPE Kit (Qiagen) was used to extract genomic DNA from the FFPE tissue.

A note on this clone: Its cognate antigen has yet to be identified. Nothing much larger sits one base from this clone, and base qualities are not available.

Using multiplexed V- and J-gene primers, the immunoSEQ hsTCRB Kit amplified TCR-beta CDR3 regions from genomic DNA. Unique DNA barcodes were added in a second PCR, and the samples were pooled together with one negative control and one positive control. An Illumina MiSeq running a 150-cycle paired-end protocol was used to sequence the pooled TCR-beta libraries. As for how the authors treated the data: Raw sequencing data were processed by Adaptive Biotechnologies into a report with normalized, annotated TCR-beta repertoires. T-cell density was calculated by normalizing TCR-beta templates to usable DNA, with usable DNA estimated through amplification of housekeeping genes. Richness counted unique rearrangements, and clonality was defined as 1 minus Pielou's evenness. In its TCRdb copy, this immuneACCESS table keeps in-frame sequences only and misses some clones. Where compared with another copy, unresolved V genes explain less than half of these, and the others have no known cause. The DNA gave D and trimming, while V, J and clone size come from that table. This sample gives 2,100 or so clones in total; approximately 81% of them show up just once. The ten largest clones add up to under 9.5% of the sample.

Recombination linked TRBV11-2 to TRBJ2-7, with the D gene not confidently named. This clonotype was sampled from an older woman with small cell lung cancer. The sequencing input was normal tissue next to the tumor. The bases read TGTGCCAGCAGCTTAGATCTTAGACACGAGCAGTACTTC. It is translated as CASSLDLRHEQYF.